A selection of T cell receptor beta chains follows, all from one sample in a study of PD-L1 blockade in urothelial cancer. Libraries were prepared by immunoSEQ multiplex PCR; TCRdb keeps only in-frame clonotypes and omits some of them. The top ten hold about 1.7% of the sample, which has tens of thousands of clones, around 84% seen once. The starting material was PBMCs, obtained around atezolizumab (anti-PD-L1) treatment. The source is a man over 45 with urothelial cancer. The CDR3 runs from the conserved cysteine through the conserved F or W. The D gene is left open where the match is weak. Not every row has a clone size; where given, it reads once, few, many or a size class.

length	size	V	D	J	DNA	CDR3
12	.	TRBV11-1	.	TRBJ2-7	TGTGCCAGCAGCTTAGACAGCTACGAGCAGTACTTC	CASSLDSYEQYF
15	once	TRBV9	TRBD2	TRBJ2-1	TGTGCCAGCAGCTCAGCGGGAGACCTCTACAATGAGCAGTTCTTC	CASSSAGDLYNEQFF
15	.	TRBV7-6	TRBD1	TRBJ2-3	TGTGCCAGCAGCTTAGGGACAGGTAGCACAGATACGCAGTATTTT	CASSLGTGSTDTQYF
13	.	TRBV5-1	TRBD1	TRBJ2-1	TGCGCCAGCACCGGGACAGACCACAATGAGCAGTTCTTC	CASTGTDHNEQFF
16	.	TRBV5-1	TRBD1	TRBJ1-3	TGCGCCAGCAGCTCGGGACAGCCGGTCTCTGGAAACACCATATATTTT	CASSSGQPVSGNTIYF
14	.	TRBV6-4	TRBD2	TRBJ2-1	TGTGCCAGCGGGTCGGGGGGGGCCTCGGATGAGCAGTTCTTC	CASGSGGASDEQFF
13	.	TRBV6-5	TRBD2	TRBJ2-7	TGTGCCAGCAGAAGCGGGGGGCGCCTCGAGCAGTACTTC	CASRSGGRLEQYF
19	.	TRBV7-9	.	TRBJ2-2	TGTGCCAGCAGCCTGCTGATTGGGACCGGGACAACCTACACCGGGGAGCTGTTTTTT	CASSLLIGTGTTYTGELFF
15	once	TRBV6-4	TRBD2	TRBJ2-1	TGTGCCAGCAGTGAGTGGGGACTAGCGGGAGGTGAGCAGTTCTTC	CASSEWGLAGGEQFF
14	.	TRBV2	TRBD1	TRBJ2-5	TGTGCCAGCAGTGAAACAGGGGCCCAAGAGACCCAGTACTTC	CASSETGAQETQYF
14	.	TRBV5-1	.	TRBJ2-2	TGCGCCAGCAGCTTAGGTGGCGGTCCCGGGGAGCTGTTTTTT	CASSLGGGPGELFF